The T cell receptor (beta chain) described here comes from a study of OX40 agonist ivuxolimab in advanced cancers. Study-level results: Mean expanded clone counts were higher in CD8+ than CD4+ T cells. Certain nonresponding patients likewise had low normalized T-cell clonal expansion.

Sequencing used immunoSEQ multiplex PCR; TCRdb keeps in-frame clones, though not all of them. Of some 91,000 clones detected, more than 75% appear once; the ten largest clones hold 3.5% to 5.5%. The CDR3 loop spans 15 amino acids. The V and J ends lost 1 base and 1 base, in that order; junction bases with no gene match: 4. CDR1 and CDR2 (germline): GTSNPN, SVGIG (reference sequence). Details on this clone: Its antigen is not known.

The sequence was collected from an adult with an advanced solid tumor such as melanoma, head and neck, liver or kidney cancer. The input for sequencing was CD4+ or CD8+ T cells sorted from blood, taken in a trial of the OX40 agonist ivuxolimab. The rearrangement links TRBV30 to TRBJ2-3; 8 bases align to TRBD1. CDR3: CAWSAGGAGTDTQYF. CDR3 coding DNA: TGTGCCTGGAGTGCAGGGGGCGCCGGCACAGATACGCAGTATTTT.